This T cell receptor beta chain was found in a study of identical twins. Regarding the study as a whole: Sharing of beta out-of-frame sequences by twins showed a weaker excess.

TCRdb redid the calling of the 5' RACE reads with MiXCR, one entry per CDR3 protein. The table shows approximately 700,000 distinct CDR3 sequences, with 6% to 6.5% occurring only once. The CDR3 is made up of 13 amino acids. V was clipped by 4 bases and J by 6 bases, with 14 bases between them. Germline values: CDR1 SGHRS, CDR2 YFSETQ. In the case of this clonotype: What it binds is not known.

The rearrangement joins TRBV5-1 to TRBJ2-7; tentatively, D is TRBD2 (6 bases). The TCR originated in a man aged 18 to 30 in good health. Input material: naive T cells sorted from blood. The CDR3 loop reads CASSPGLAPEQYF. The CDR3 DNA is TGCGCCAGCAGCCCGGGACTCGCGCCCGAGCAGTACTTC.